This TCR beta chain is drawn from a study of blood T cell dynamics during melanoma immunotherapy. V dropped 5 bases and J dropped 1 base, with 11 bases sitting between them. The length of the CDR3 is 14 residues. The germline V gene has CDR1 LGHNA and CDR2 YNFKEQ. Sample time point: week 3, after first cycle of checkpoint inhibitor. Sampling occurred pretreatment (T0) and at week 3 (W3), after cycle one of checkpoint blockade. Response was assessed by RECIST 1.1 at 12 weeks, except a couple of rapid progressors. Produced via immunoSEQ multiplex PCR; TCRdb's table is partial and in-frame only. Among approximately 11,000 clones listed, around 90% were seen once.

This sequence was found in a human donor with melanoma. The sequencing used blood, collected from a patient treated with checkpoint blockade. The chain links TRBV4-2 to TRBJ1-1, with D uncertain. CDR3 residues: CASSFPRQNTEAFF. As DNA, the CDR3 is TGTGCCAGCAGCTTCCCTCGGCAGAACACTGAAGCTTTCTTT.